This T cell receptor (beta chain) was documented in a study of blood T cell repertoires in COVID-19. Study in general: Donors in the United States, Italy and Spain gave samples during acute or convalescent COVID-19. PBMCs, B-cell-depleted T cells, or T cells were the source of the cDNA or gDNA that made up the material.

Trimming took off 5 bases at V and 4 bases at J, with 9 bases between the two ends. This CDR3 spans 12 amino acids. As handled by the study authors: Nucleated cell counts were estimated from reference gene primer amplification. Libraries were prepared by immunoSEQ multiplex PCR; TCRdb keeps only in-frame clonotypes and omits some of them. That table is the source of V, J and clone size, and D and trimming were worked out from the DNA. Of fewer than 300,000 clones in the sample, roughly 84% were seen once. The chain recombines TRBV12-3 or TRBV12-4 with TRBJ2-7, with D hard to call. The specimen was peripheral blood. This receptor was identified in a woman aged 18-30 years with acute or convalescent COVID-19. The CDR3 loop reads CASSPATYEQYF. Written as DNA, the CDR3 is TGTGCCAGCAGTCCTGCGACATACGAGCAGTACTTC.